The 24 T cell receptor beta chains below come from one sample, sequenced in a study of OX40 agonist ivuxolimab in advanced cancers. The method was immunoSEQ multiplex PCR; TCRdb's version includes in-frame clones alone and lacks a portion of them. The sample records about 69,000 clones, about 90% being singletons. This specimen consisted of CD4+ or CD8+ T cells sorted from blood, obtained in a trial of the OX40 agonist ivuxolimab. These receptors were collected from an adult with an advanced solid tumor such as melanoma, head and neck, liver or kidney cancer.

The chain couples TRBV7-3 to TRBJ1-1; D possibly corresponds to TRBD1 (5 bases). This CDR3 is 14 amino acids long. The germline CDR1 and CDR2 sequences are SGHTA and FQGTGA. The V and J ends lost 5 bases and 1 base respectively, with 11 bases between them. CDR3 sequence: CASSPGYRNTEAFF. The CDR3 DNA sequence: TGTGCCAGCAGCCCAGGGTACCGGAACACTGAAGCTTTCTTT.

Only a few counts were recorded for this clone. The chain joins TRBV28 to TRBJ1-2, with a weak D call TRBD1 (5 bases). This CDR3 has 11 amino acids. In germline, CDR1 is MDHEN, CDR2 SYDVKM. The V end was cut by 2 bases, the J end by 8 bases, with 6 bases between. Written as DNA, the CDR3 is TGTGCCAGCAGTTTAAGGGGCGGCTACACCTTC. This gives the protein CASSLRGGYTF.

Here the CDR3 reads CATSREDSSGRGETQYF. CDR3 DNA sequence: TGTGCCACCAGCAGAGAAGACAGTAGCGGGAGGGGTGAGACCCAGTACTTC. V usage is TRBV15 and J usage is TRBJ2-5, with 11 positions matching TRBD2. This CDR3 is 17 amino acids long. V dropped 0 bases and J dropped 5; count of bases not matched to a gene: 8. The germline CDR1 and CDR2 sequences are LNHNV and YYDKDF (reference sequence). Using reference TRBV15 and TRBJ2-5 for the parts outside the CDR3, the full variable domain is DAMVIQNPRYQVTQFGKPVTLSCSQTLNHNVMYWYQQKSSQAPKLLFHYYDKDFNNEADTPDNFQSRRPNTSFCFLDIRSPGLGDTAMYLCATSREDSSGRGETQYFGPGTRLLVL.

V usage is TRBV28 and J usage is TRBJ1-4, with D maybe TRBD1 (5 bases). Per germline, CDR1 MDHEN and CDR2 SYDVKM. V lost 3 bases and J lost 11, with 10 bases in between. This CDR3 comprises 12 residues. CDR3: CASSLGEVKLFF. CDR3 in DNA: TGTGCCAGCAGTTTGGGGGAGGTGAAACTGTTTTTT.

In this sample, this clone turned up once. The chain carries TRBV5-4 and TRBJ2-1; tentative D call: TRBD1 (6 bases). Germline V gene lookup returns CDR1 SGHNT and CDR2 YYREEE (reference sequence). The CDR3 is 15 residues long. Trimming shortened V by 2 bases and J by 0 bases, and 9 bases separated the two germline ends. CDR3 sequence: CASSFTGSSYNEQFF. CDR3 DNA sequence: TGTGCCAGCAGCTTCACAGGGAGCTCCTACAATGAGCAGTTCTTC.

The chain has TRBV19 and TRBJ1-5; D uncertain. The ends were cut back, 5 bases at V and 0 bases at J, with 8 bases in the middle. The CDR3 loop spans 14 amino acids. Germline lookup yields CDR1 LNHDA and CDR2 SQIVND (reference sequence). CDR3 amino acids: CASSLANSNQPQHF. The CDR3 bases are TGTGCCAGTAGTCTGGCTAATAGCAATCAGCCCCAGCATTTT.

The V call is TRBV6-6, the J call TRBJ1-1, with unresolved D. V was shortened by 2 bases and J by 4 bases, with 11 bases between the two germline ends. Germline V lookup: CDR1 MNHNY, CDR2 SVGAGI (reference sequence). The CDR3 has 14 amino acids. In nucleotides, the CDR3 is TGTGCCAGCAGTTACCCACAGACGAGCACTGAAGCTTTCTTT. Translating gives CASSYPQTSTEAFF.

The rearrangement links TRBV2 to TRBJ2-1, with D tentatively TRBD2 (5 bases). Trimming pared 4 bases from V and 6 bases from J, leaving 13 bases between. Looked up from germline, CDR1 is SNHLY and CDR2 is FYNNEI. This CDR3 spans 14 amino acids. CDR3 nucleotide sequence: TGTGCCAGCAGTGCCGGGATAGGACGCAATGAGCAGTTCTTC. This translates into CASSAGIGRNEQFF.

The chain combines TRBV28 with TRBJ2-3, with 13 bases aligning to TRBD2. The CDR3 is 19 residues long. CDR1 MDHEN and CDR2 SYDVKM come from the germline V gene. After removal of 6 bases from V and 0 bases from J, the junction contained 12 bases not matched to a gene. The CDR3 coding sequence is TGTGCCAGCAGGGGGACTAGCGGGAAAAGATCGTCTAGCACAGATACGCAGTATTTT. It codes for CASRGTSGKRSSSTDTQYF.

The chain employs TRBV19 and TRBJ2-3, with 9 bases fitting TRBD1. The CDR3 covers 16 residues. After removal of 5 bases from V and 3 bases from J, the junction contained 9 bases not matched to a gene. Germline CDR1 is LNHDA and CDR2 is SQIVND (reference sequence). The CDR3 protein is CASSDSGTGKTDTQYF. For the CDR3, the DNA is TGTGCCAGTAGTGACTCCGGGACAGGGAAAACAGATACGCAGTATTTT.

CDR3 sequence reads: CASSRAAGLYNEQFF. CDR3 sequence (DNA): TGTGCCAGCTCGCGAGCGGCAGGCCTCTACAATGAGCAGTTCTTC. The chain carries TRBV2 and TRBJ2-1; tentative D call: TRBD2 (5 bases). V was cut by 8 bases and J by 3 bases, with 17 bases left in between. The CDR3 totals 15 residues. Germline V lookup: CDR1 SNHLY, CDR2 FYNNEI. Drawing the rest from reference TRBV2 and TRBJ2-1, the complete variable domain is EPEVTQTPSHQVTQMGQEVILRCVPISNHLYFYWYRQILGQKVEFLVSFYNNEISEKSEIFDDQFSVERPDGSNFTLKIRSTKLEDSAMYFCASSRAAGLYNEQFFGPGTRLTVL.

The chain couples TRBV28 to TRBJ1-2; D remains unclear. Deletions cut 3 bases from V and 4 bases from J, with 12 bases between. This CDR3 spans 14 amino acids. CDR1 MDHEN and CDR2 SYDVKM come from the germline V gene. CDR3 amino acids: CASSLRDSFYGYTF. CDR3 DNA sequence: TGTGCCAGCAGTTTGAGAGACTCCTTCTATGGCTACACCTTC.

This clone came up once. At the DNA level, this CDR3 is encoded by other sequences in the same sample as well. The chain combines TRBV15 with TRBJ1-5; no clear D gene. This CDR3 has 14 residues. The V end was cut by 0 bases, the J end by 2 bases, with 5 bases between. Germline CDR1 reads LNHNV; CDR2 reads YYDKDF (reference sequence). The CDR3 protein is CATSRDRGNQPQHF. The CDR3 coding sequence is TGTGCCACCAGCAGAGATAGGGGCAATCAGCCCCAGCATTTT.

This chain uses TRBV7-2 with TRBJ2-7, with a tentative D call TRBD1 (6 bases). This CDR3 has 14 amino acids. Germline CDR1 reads SGHTA; CDR2 reads FQGNSA. V dropped 3 bases and J dropped 2 bases, with 11 bases sitting between them. The CDR3 sequence: CASSFGTPPYEQYF. CDR3 in DNA: TGTGCCAGCAGCTTCGGGACACCTCCCTACGAGCAGTACTTC.

V gene TRBV4-2 combines with J gene TRBJ2-3; 12 positions agree with TRBD2. From germline, CDR1 is LGHNA and CDR2 YNFKEQ. V lost 1 base and J lost 5; bases outside the gene matches: 7. This CDR3 region has 17 residues. CDR3 coding DNA: TGTGCCAGCAGCCAAGCGACTAGCGGGAGTAGTCGAGATACGCAGTATTTT. This translates into CASSQATSGSSRDTQYF.

CDR3 sequence reads: CASSLGTAGAYNEQFF. The CDR3, as DNA: TGTGCCAGCAGCTTAGGGACAGCGGGAGCCTACAATGAGCAGTTCTTC. The chain recombines TRBV7-6 with TRBJ2-1; 8 nucleotides line up with TRBD2. The germline CDR1 and CDR2 sequences are SGHVS and FNYEAQ. V was pared by 1 base and J by 2 bases, with 4 bases of the junction left unmatched. The CDR3 covers 16 residues.

The chain couples TRBV6-5 to TRBJ1-1; D not resolved. The CDR3 has 13 amino acids. CDR1 is MNHEY and CDR2 is SVGAGI in the germline V gene. The V and J ends lost 0 bases and 8 bases respectively, with 10 bases between them. The CDR3 DNA reads as TGTGCCAGCAGTTACTCGTGGGATACAGAAGCTTTCTTT. The encoded protein is CASSYSWDTEAFF.

The genes are TRBV7-2 and TRBJ1-4; 8 positions agree with TRBD1. The CDR3 is made up of 15 amino acids. CDR1 is SGHTA, CDR2 FQGNSA, per germline. The ends lost 5 bases at V and 8 bases at J; junction bases unmatched: 10. CDR3 residues: CASSPQQGGLEKLFF. CDR3 in DNA: TGTGCCAGCAGCCCCCAACAGGGGGGGTTGGAAAAACTGTTTTTT.

Only one count was recorded for this clone. The chain couples TRBV2 to TRBJ2-7, with TRBD1 as a possible D gene (6 bases). CDR3 length: 12 amino acids. Germline CDR1 is SNHLY and CDR2 is FYNNEI. Trimming removed 6 bases from V and 5 bases from J, with 11 bases in between. Here the CDR3 reads CASSATGNEQYF. The CDR3 DNA sequence: TGTGCCAGCAGCGCCACAGGGAACGAGCAGTACTTC.

In DNA form, the CDR3 reads TGTGCCAGCAGCTTATTAGATTCTGATACGCAGTATTTT. It is translated as CASSLLDSDTQYF. This chain connects TRBV5-4 to TRBJ2-3; unclear D gene. CDR3 length: 13 residues. CDR1 and CDR2 from the germline V gene are SGHNT and YYREEE (reference sequence). The V end was cut by 2 bases, the J end by 6 bases, with 10 bases between.

This chain links TRBV20-1 with TRBJ2-7, with D maybe TRBD2 (5 bases). This CDR3 has 11 amino acids. Deletions cut 5 bases from V and 3 bases from J, with 8 bases between. Germline V gene lookup returns CDR1 DFQATT and CDR2 SNEGSKA (reference sequence). The CDR3 loop is CSADRGYEQYF. The CDR3 coding sequence is TGCAGTGCTGACCGGGGCTACGAGCAGTACTTC.

V is TRBV18 and J is TRBJ2-1; the match to TRBD1 covers 10 bases. There are 15 residues in the CDR3. V was clipped by 6 bases and J by 4 bases; unmatched bases: 6. The V gene's germline CDR1 is KGHSH and CDR2 LQKENI. The CDR3 sequence: CASSPGTGVYNEQFF. The CDR3 DNA reads as TGTGCCAGCTCGCCCGGGACAGGGGTTTACAATGAGCAGTTCTTC. The entire variable domain, with the rest obtained from reference TRBV18 and TRBJ2-1, is as follows: NAGVMQNPRHLVRRRGQEARLRCSPMKGHSHVYWYRQLPEEGLKFMVYLQKENIIDESGMPKERFSAEFPKEGPSILRIQQVVRGDSAAYFCASSPGTGVYNEQFFGPGTRLTVL.

The V call is TRBV19, the J call TRBJ2-4; 7 bases are shared with TRBD1. V was pared by 7 bases and J by 6 bases, with 6 bases of the junction left unmatched. This CDR3 has 13 amino acids. Germline V gene sequence: CDR1 LNHDA, CDR2 SQIVND (reference sequence). CDR3 loop: CASNPRDRNIQYF. The CDR3 nucleotides are TGTGCCAGTAATCCCCGGGACAGAAACATTCAGTACTTC.

V is TRBV2 and J is TRBJ2-7; a weak D match, TRBD1 (5 bases). The V end was cut by 10 bases, the J end by 4 bases, with 23 bases between. The CDR3 runs to 15 residues. Germline CDR1 reads SNHLY; CDR2 reads FYNNEI. Here the CDR3 DNA reads TGTGCCACAACACCCCAGACGGCAGGGCGGTACGAGCAGTACTTC. It yields the protein CATTPQTAGRYEQYF.